These 23 T cell receptor beta chains were sequenced from one sample in a study of CD8+ T cells in alopecia areata. After isolation, RNA underwent reverse transcription to generate cDNA as the sequencing template. Profiling relied on immunoSEQ multiplex PCR, and the TCRdb table lists in-frame clones only, not all of them. Of about 200,000 clones in the sample, 45% to 70% were seen once. Input material: CD8+ T cells sorted from blood. These receptors were taken from a human donor in good health.

The chain links TRBV5-1 to TRBJ2-2, with unresolved D. The germline V gene has CDR1 SGHRS and CDR2 YFSETQ. The CDR3 contains 13 residues. Trimming cost V 5 bases and J 1 base, with 6 bases left between them. The CDR3 DNA reads TGCGCCAGCAGGGATCGGAACACCGGGGAGCTGTTTTTT. Protein product: CASRDRNTGELFF.

The chain employs TRBV29-1 and TRBJ1-1, with a tentative D call TRBD1 (6 bases). This CDR3 is 13 amino acids long. V lost 6 bases and J lost 1, with 12 bases in between. Germline loops: CDR1 SQVTM, CDR2 ANQGSEA. The CDR3 here is CSVDRRENTEAFF. The DNA of the CDR3 is TGCAGCGTCGACAGGAGAGAGAACACTGAAGCTTTCTTT. Variable domain in full (rest from reference TRBV29-1 and TRBJ1-1): SAVISQKPSRDICQRGTSLTIQCQVDSQVTMMFWYRQQPGQSLTLIATANQGSEATYESGFVIDKFPISRPNLTFSTLTVSNMSPEDSSIYLCSVDRRENTEAFFGQGTRLTVV.

The chain couples TRBV7-9 to TRBJ2-7, with no clear D. There are 11 residues in the CDR3. Germline V gives CDR1 SEHNR, CDR2 FQNEAQ (reference sequence). V lost 3 bases and J lost 2, with 2 bases in between. The CDR3 loop reads CASSLTYEQYF. Here the CDR3 DNA reads TGTGCCAGCAGCTTGACCTACGAGCAGTACTTC. The full variable domain, completed using reference TRBV7-9 and TRBJ2-7, is DTGVSQNPRHKITKRGQNVTFRCDPISEHNRLYWYRQTLGQGPEFLTYFQNEAQLEKSRLLSDRFSAERPKGSFSTLEIQRTEQGDSAMYLCASSLTYEQYFGPGTRLTVT.

This clone was found a few times. The chain is built from TRBV11-2 and TRBJ2-5, with TRBD1 as a possible D gene (6 bases). Germline V gene lookup returns CDR1 SGHAT and CDR2 FQNNGV. This CDR3 is built from 18 residues. V gave up 5 bases and J gave up 7 bases, with 29 bases separating them. CDR3 sequence reads: CASSHVVKEEVPQGTQYF. CDR3 nucleotides: TGTGCCAGCAGCCACGTAGTAAAGGAGGAGGTTCCACAGGGGACCCAGTACTTC.

V is TRBV29-1 and J is TRBJ1-2; 9 bases line up with TRBD1. Losses at the gene ends were 5 bases for V and 6 bases for J; bases not matched to a gene: 10. This CDR3 contains 14 residues. From germline, CDR1 is SQVTM and CDR2 ANQGSEA. Written as DNA, the CDR3 is TGCAGCGTTACCCCGGGACAGGGCTCCCATGGCTACACCTTC. Translated: CSVTPGQGSHGYTF.

This chain uses TRBV4-1 with TRBJ1-1; D not certain. CDR1 MGHRA and CDR2 YSYEKL come from the germline V gene. The CDR3 has 16 residues. Trimming left V 4 bases short and J 0 bases short, with 15 bases between. In DNA, the CDR3 is TGCGCCAGCAGCCCAAATCTGGGTGGTTTGAACACTGAAGCTTTCTTT. The encoded protein is CASSPNLGGLNTEAFF.

The rearrangement uses TRBV29-1 and TRBJ1-2; a possible D gene is TRBD1 (5 bases). The CDR3 is 13 residues long. Germline CDR1 is SQVTM and CDR2 is ANQGSEA. V was clipped by 5 bases and J by 4 bases, with 14 bases between them. The CDR3 nucleotides read TGCAGCGTTCAAGGGGCAGAGTTCTATGGCTACACCTTC. Translating gives CSVQGAEFYGYTF.

The table lists this clone with a few counts. The V and J genes are TRBV5-1 and TRBJ2-5; 7 bases agree with TRBD1. After removal of 4 bases from V and 3 bases from J, the junction contained 3 bases not matched to a gene. The CDR3 runs 13 residues. The germline CDR1 and CDR2 sequences are SGHRS and YFSETQ. The CDR3: CASSPGQKETQYF. The CDR3 nucleotides are TGCGCCAGCAGCCCGGGACAGAAAGAGACCCAGTACTTC.

The V call is TRBV9, the J call TRBJ1-2, with D unclear. V was clipped by 0 bases and J by 0 bases, with 12 bases between them. CDR1 and CDR2 from the germline V gene are SGDLS and YYNGEE. There are 16 residues in the CDR3. The CDR3 region is CASSVEPELTNYGYTF. The CDR3, as DNA: TGTGCCAGCAGCGTAGAACCGGAGCTAACTAACTATGGCTACACCTTC.

In this sample, this clone turned up a few times. V and J are TRBV29-1 and TRBJ1-2; weak D call: TRBD1 (5 bases). Trimming took 7 bases from V and 2 from J, leaving 23 bases between them. The CDR3 spans 16 residues. Germline V CDR1 and CDR2: SQVTM, ANQGSEA. CDR3 sequence: CSATPPDMGQNYGYTF. The CDR3 coding sequence is TGCAGCGCTACACCTCCAGACATGGGGCAAAACTATGGCTACACCTTC.

This clone was seen more than once but under ten times. This chain uses TRBV6-6 with TRBJ1-5; D is unresolved. Trimming stripped 8 bases from V and 3 bases from J, with 11 bases between. Germline CDR1 MNHNY, CDR2 SVGAGI (reference sequence). CDR3 size: 13 residues. This CDR3 is CASSKRANQPQHF. In DNA, the CDR3 is TGTGCCAGCTCGAAGAGGGCCAATCAGCCCCAGCATTTT.

J is TRBJ2-7 and V is TRBV29-1, with D unresolved. Germline assignment: CDR1 SQVTM and CDR2 ANQGSEA. The CDR3 length is 13 residues. This CDR3 is CSATSRQTYEQYF. The CDR3 nucleotides read TGCAGTGCTACCTCACGGCAGACCTACGAGCAGTACTTC.

The chain joins TRBV9 to TRBJ2-4; TRBD1 matches at 9 bases. Germline CDR1 and CDR2: SGDLS and YYNGEE. The V and J ends lost 0 bases and 2 bases, in that order; junction bases with no gene match: 18. The CDR3 loop spans 21 amino acids. The CDR3 nucleotides read TGTGCCAGCAGCGTAGGGGGCCAGGGACAGGGCACCGATGTGACCAAAAACATTCAGTACTTC. As protein: CASSVGGQGQGTDVTKNIQYF. Full variable domain (missing parts from reference TRBV9 and TRBJ2-4): DSGVTQTPKHLITATGQRVTLRCSPRSGDLSVYWYQQSLDQGLQFLIQYYNGEERAKGNILERFSAQQFPDLHSELNLSSLELGDSALYFCASSVGGQGQGTDVTKNIQYFGAGTRLSVL.

This rearrangement joins TRBV5-6 to TRBJ2-3; perhaps D is TRBD1 or TRBD2 (5 bases each). CDR1 and CDR2 (germline): SGHDT, YYEEEE. The CDR3 is made up of 14 amino acids. V dropped 1 base and J dropped 4 bases, with 10 bases sitting between them. CDR3 sequence (DNA): TGTGCCAGCAGCTTGTCGGGACGGGCAGATACGCAGTATTTT. Translation gives CASSLSGRADTQYF.

The chain carries TRBV4-1 and TRBJ2-2, with D uncertain. Looked up from germline, CDR1 is MGHRA and CDR2 is YSYEKL. The length of the CDR3 is 13 residues. Trimming pared 11 bases from V and 3 bases from J, leaving 13 bases between. The CDR3 DNA reads TGCGCCGCTTCAGGACGGCACACCGGGGAGCTGTTTTTT. Translated, it gives CAASGRHTGELFF.

This clone was counted a single time. The rearrangement joins TRBV4-1 to TRBJ1-2, with 11 bases fitting TRBD1. The germline V gene has CDR1 MGHRA and CDR2 YSYEKL. J was trimmed by 8 bases and V by 5 bases; bases with no gene match: 13. The CDR3 covers 16 residues. CDR3 DNA: TGCGCCAGCAGCTTACCGGGACAGGGGGAAGCCTACGGCTACACCTTC. It specifies CASSLPGQGEAYGYTF.

This chain links TRBV29-1 with TRBJ1-1, with D unclear. The V gene lost 6 bases and the J gene lost 1 base, with 6 bases spanning the gap. The CDR3 extends over 11 amino acids. Germline values: CDR1 SQVTM, CDR2 ANQGSEA. CDR3 in amino acids: CSVSRNTEAFF. CDR3 coding DNA: TGCAGCGTGTCCCGGAACACTGAAGCTTTCTTT. The entire variable domain, with the rest obtained from reference TRBV29-1 and TRBJ1-1, is as follows: SAVISQKPSRDICQRGTSLTIQCQVDSQVTMMFWYRQQPGQSLTLIATANQGSEATYESGFVIDKFPISRPNLTFSTLTVSNMSPEDSSIYLCSVSRNTEAFFGQGTRLTVV.

This clone was seen a single time. The chain links TRBV27 to TRBJ1-6; D not certain. Germline CDR1 is MNHEY and CDR2 is SMNVEV (reference sequence). The CDR3 has 16 amino acids. Trimming removed 5 bases from V and 6 bases from J, with 17 bases in between. The CDR3 is CASSEAGRNPNSPLHF. The DNA of the CDR3 is TGTGCCAGCAGTGAAGCCGGCCGGAACCCTAATTCACCCCTCCACTTT.

A few counts support this clone. This chain links TRBV7-9 with TRBJ2-3, with 7 bases matching TRBD1. The CDR3 covers 14 residues. In germline, CDR1 is SEHNR, CDR2 FQNEAQ (reference sequence). After removal of 11 bases from V and 4 bases from J, the junction contained 12 bases not matched to a gene. The CDR3 region is CAGNTGEKPDTQYF. DNA of the CDR3: TGTGCCGGAAACACAGGGGAAAAACCAGATACGCAGTATTTT.

The chain carries TRBV12-5 and TRBJ2-3; perhaps TRBD2 as D (5 bases). Germline V gene data show CDR1 as LGHNT and CDR2 as FRNRAP. Trimming left V 1 base short and J 0 bases short, with 8 bases between. This CDR3 has 15 residues. CDR3 DNA: TGTGCTAGTGGTTTGGACGGGGTTAGCACAGATACGCAGTATTTT. This sequence encodes CASGLDGVSTDTQYF.

This clone appeared a few times. This chain uses TRBV4-1 with TRBJ2-2; D is undetermined. The CDR3 loop spans 14 amino acids. Trimming shortened V by 0 bases and J by 3 bases, and 5 bases separated the two germline ends. In germline, CDR1 is MGHRA, CDR2 YSYEKL. CDR3 in DNA: TGCGCCAGCAGCCAAGAACAGTACACCGGGGAGCTGTTTTTT. Translating gives CASSQEQYTGELFF.

The chain joins TRBV6-6 to TRBJ1-1, with 7 bases aligning to TRBD1. The J segment lost 6 bases and the V segment lost 10 bases, leaving 5 bases of the junction unmatched. The CDR3 has 11 amino acids. Looked up from germline, CDR1 is MNHNY and CDR2 is SVGAGI (reference sequence). This CDR3 is CATYRGSEAFF. The DNA for the CDR3 is TGTGCCACCTACAGGGGCTCTGAAGCTTTCTTT.

The chain is built from TRBV4-1 and TRBJ2-7, with D hard to call. Germline assignment: CDR1 MGHRA and CDR2 YSYEKL. The V and J ends lost 2 bases and 2 bases respectively, with 13 bases between them. CDR3 length: 15 amino acids. The CDR3 here is CASSQNPGLPYEQYF. The CDR3 nucleotides read TGCGCCAGCAGCCAAAATCCGGGTCTACCCTACGAGCAGTACTTC.